This T cell receptor (beta chain) stems from a study of T cell changes during pregnancy in multiple sclerosis. Generated by immunoSEQ multiplex PCR, the TCRdb table keeps only in-frame clones and is missing some. The table includes about 69,000 clones, approximately 90% detected once. Trimming left V 0 bases short and J 1 base short, with 6 bases between. This CDR3 comprises 14 residues. Per germline, CDR1 SGHDN and CDR2 FVKESK. This specimen was peripheral blood, taken before pregnancy. The clonotype originates from a female donor with multiple sclerosis, enrolled in a pregnancy study. The chain is built from TRBV14 and TRBJ2-5, with no clear D. The CDR3 coding sequence is TGTGCCAGCAGCCAAGAGGCAGTCCAAGAGACCCAGTACTTC. The encoded protein is CASSQEAVQETQYF.